This T cell receptor beta chain was found in a study of blood T cell repertoires in COVID-19. Study summary: The study drew acute and convalescent COVID-19 samples from the United States, Italy and Spain. T cells, B-cell-depleted T cells, or PBMCs supplied cDNA or gDNA.

Authors' processing steps: Reference gene primer amplification yielded estimated nucleated cell counts. Generated by immunoSEQ multiplex PCR, the TCRdb table keeps only in-frame clones and is missing some. Clonal size and the V and J genes are those of that table, whereas D and trimming came from the DNA. This table holds 150,000 to 200,000 clones, around 78% found once. The clonotype comes from a woman aged 80 or over with active or convalescent COVID-19. The sample consisted of peripheral blood.

The CDR3 loop is CASSLSSRNTEAFF. The CDR3 region has the DNA TGTGCCAGCAGCTTAAGTTCGAGGAACACTGAAGCTTTCTTT. This chain joins TRBV7-8 and TRBJ1-1; D call uncertain. This CDR3 is 14 amino acids long. CDR1 and CDR2 (germline): SGHVS, FQNEAQ. V shed 2 bases and J shed 1 base, with 8 bases lying between them.